The 2 T cell receptor beta chains presented below share a single source sample, sequenced in a study of T cells in women clearing cervical HPV infection. Profiled with immunoSEQ multiplex PCR; TCRdb holds only in-frame clones, not every one. Listed are 20,000 to 30,000 clones; 11% falls within the top ten. Sequenced sample: blood buffy coat. These receptor sequences come from a woman aged 18 to 75 with a cervical HPV16 infection that either progressed to CIN3+ or cleared (not recorded which).

As to this clone: The missing CDR3 end, 3 residues past where the read stops, is filled in from the germline J gene. The chain is built from TRBV29-1 and TRBJ2-7; 10 positions match TRBD1. The CDR3 sequence is 14 residues long. Germline loops: CDR1 SQVTM, CDR2 ANQGSEA. Trimming at V came to 6 bases and at J to 0 bases, leaving 5 bases not matched to a gene. The CDR3 DNA, read in part, is TGCAGCGTAGTCCGGGACAGGGGCTCCTACGAG. This codes for CSVVRDRGSYE. The full-length CDR3 reads as CSVVRDRGSYEQYF.

Notes on this clone: The observed sequence ends 3 residues before the CDR3 terminus, with the missing tail filled in from the germline J gene. The chain couples TRBV18 to TRBJ1-1, with D possibly matching TRBD1 (6 bases). Germline V gene sequence: CDR1 KGHSH, CDR2 LQKENI. The CDR3 totals 14 residues. Deletions cut 5 bases from V and 1 base from J, with 11 bases between. The CDR3 loop reads CASSESRGNTEAFF. The covered CDR3 bases are TGTGCCAGCTCAGAGTCCAGGGGGAACACTGAA.